Listed below are T cell receptor beta chains from one sample, sequenced in a study of T cells after yellow fever vaccination. TCRdb independently ran MiXCR on the 5' RACE reads; one entry per CDR3 protein. The sample yields a few hundred thousand distinct CDR3 sequences, 9.5% to 15% seen once. Sequencing was performed on CD4+ T cells sorted from PBMCs, taken 15 days after the yellow fever booster vaccination. The origin of the receptors is a man aged 18 to 29 who received the YFV17D yellow fever vaccine. Both conserved end residues are part of each CDR3. Fields, in order: clone size, V gene, D gene, J gene, CDR3 protein, CDR3 DNA. The D gene is left open where the match is weak. The listing skips clone size in some rows; elsewhere it reads once, few, many or a size class.

abundance: many; v_gene: TRBV4-3; d_gene: TRBD1; j_gene: TRBJ2-2; CDR3aa: CASSQGGTGGTLGNTGELFF; CDR3nt: TGCGCCAGCAGCCAAGGGGGTACAGGGGGCACTTTGGGGAACACCGGGGAGCTGTTTTTT
abundance: NA; v_gene: TRBV28; d_gene: NA; j_gene: TRBJ1-2; CDR3aa: CASSAPGGRRGYTF; CDR3nt: TGTGCCAGCAGTGCCCCCGGGGGGCGCAGGGGCTACACCTTC
abundance: NA; v_gene: TRBV15; d_gene: NA; j_gene: TRBJ1-2; CDR3aa: CATSRRELYGYTF; CDR3nt: TGTGCCACCAGCAGGAGAGAGCTCTATGGCTACACCTTC
abundance: NA; v_gene: TRBV10-3; d_gene: NA; j_gene: TRBJ2-2; CDR3aa: CAISEGRTGELFF; CDR3nt: TGTGCCATCAGTGAGGGGAGGACCGGGGAGCTGTTTTTT
abundance: few; v_gene: TRBV7-9; d_gene: TRBD1; j_gene: TRBJ1-6; CDR3aa: CASSGQENSPLHF; CDR3nt: TGTGCCAGCAGCGGACAGGAGAATTCACCCCTCCACTTT
abundance: NA; v_gene: TRBV6-1; d_gene: NA; j_gene: TRBJ2-7; CDR3aa: CASSLTGFYEQYF; CDR3nt: TGTGCCAGCAGTTTGACTGGTTTTTACGAGCAGTACTTC
abundance: NA; v_gene: TRBV28; d_gene: TRBD2; j_gene: TRBJ2-3; CDR3aa: CASSLSGTSGGKPSTDTQYF; CDR3nt: TGTGCCAGCAGTTTATCCGGGACTAGCGGGGGGAAACCTAGCACAGATACGCAGTATTTT
abundance: few; v_gene: TRBV7-3; d_gene: NA; j_gene: TRBJ2-1; CDR3aa: CASSVSVNYNEQFF; CDR3nt: TGTGCCAGCAGCGTGAGTGTAAACTACAATGAGCAGTTCTTC
abundance: NA; v_gene: TRBV7-3; d_gene: NA; j_gene: TRBJ2-5; CDR3aa: CASSPNGYQETQYF; CDR3nt: TGTGCCAGCAGTCCAAATGGGTACCAAGAGACCCAGTACTTC
abundance: NA; v_gene: TRBV29-1; d_gene: NA; j_gene: TRBJ2-1; CDR3aa: CSSGTEYNEQFF; CDR3nt: TGCAGCTCCGGGACGGAGTACAATGAGCAGTTCTTC
abundance: NA; v_gene: TRBV11-2; d_gene: NA; j_gene: TRBJ1-1; CDR3aa: CASSLAAVLNTEAFF; CDR3nt: TGTGCCAGCAGCTTAGCGGCAGTGCTCAACACTGAAGCTTTCTTT
abundance: NA; v_gene: TRBV6-2/TRBV6-3; d_gene: NA; j_gene: TRBJ1-6; CDR3aa: CASRPIQDPYSPLHF; CDR3nt: TGTGCCAGCAGGCCGATCCAAGACCCTTATTCACCCCTCCACTTT
abundance: few; v_gene: TRBV7-2; d_gene: TRBD1; j_gene: TRBJ1-5; CDR3aa: CASSHRDSYQPQHF; CDR3nt: TGTGCCAGCAGCCATAGGGACAGCTATCAGCCCCAGCATTTT
abundance: many; v_gene: TRBV11-3; d_gene: NA; j_gene: TRBJ2-2; CDR3aa: CASSPSPRAGGELFF; CDR3nt: TGTGCCAGCAGCCCCTCCCCGAGGGCCGGCGGGGAGCTGTTTTTT
abundance: NA; v_gene: TRBV7-2; d_gene: TRBD1; j_gene: TRBJ1-6; CDR3aa: CASSLKGGDSPLHF; CDR3nt: TGTGCCAGCAGCTTAAAAGGGGGCGATTCACCCCTCCACTTT
abundance: NA; v_gene: TRBV5-5; d_gene: NA; j_gene: TRBJ2-2; CDR3aa: CASSLVGGLTGELFF; CDR3nt: TGTGCCAGCAGCTTGGTCGGGGGCCTCACCGGGGAGCTGTTTTTT
abundance: few; v_gene: TRBV10-1; d_gene: TRBD2; j_gene: TRBJ2-5; CDR3aa: CASSDSGAPLGETQYF; CDR3nt: TGCGCCAGCAGCGATAGCGGGGCGCCCCTCGGAGAGACCCAGTACTTC